The 26 T cell receptor beta chains listed next were all sequenced from one sample in a study of T cell responses to AZD1222 COVID-19 vaccine. Here immunoSEQ multiplex PCR was the method, and the copy in TCRdb shows in-frame clones only, minus some. In the table there are 180,000 or so clones, 85% to 95% of which are singletons. The sample here was peripheral blood, taken 28 days after the second dose of the MenACWY control vaccine. The receptors shown here come from an adult who received the MenACWY meningococcal vaccine as a control.

The genes are TRBV2 and TRBJ1-3, with D hard to call. This CDR3 comprises 12 residues. With 6 bases removed from V and 0 bases from J, the gap between germline ends came to 3 bases. Germline loops: CDR1 SNHLY, CDR2 FYNNEI. The CDR3 protein is CASSYSGNTIYF. CDR3 DNA: TGTGCCAGCAGCTACTCTGGAAACACCATATATTTT.

The V call is TRBV4-2, the J call TRBJ1-2, with D unresolved. This CDR3 has 15 residues. Per the germline V gene, CDR1 is LGHNA and CDR2 is YNFKEQ. Trimming stripped 0 bases from V and 3 bases from J, with 11 bases between. The CDR3 reads CASSQEAGADYGYTF. For the CDR3, the DNA is TGTGCCAGCAGCCAAGAGGCGGGAGCTGACTATGGCTACACCTTC.

The rearrangement joins TRBV30 to TRBJ1-5; 11 bases are a match to TRBD1. CDR3 length: 13 amino acids. Germline lookup yields CDR1 GTSNPN and CDR2 SVGIG (reference sequence). V shed 5 bases and J 6 bases; nucleotides not matched to a gene: 3. The CDR3 loop is CAWGQGAAQPQHF. In nucleotides, the CDR3 is TGTGCCTGGGGACAGGGGGCTGCTCAGCCCCAGCATTTT.

The chain couples TRBV28 to TRBJ1-2; a weak D match, TRBD1 (5 bases). Between the trimmed V and J ends, which lost 6 bases and 4 bases, there was a span of 15 bases. Germline V lookup: CDR1 MDHEN, CDR2 SYDVKM. CDR3 length: 14 residues. The CDR3: CASSLLVGGYGYTF. In DNA form, the CDR3 reads TGTGCCAGCAGCCTCTTGGTTGGGGGCTATGGCTACACCTTC.

The CDR3 bases are TGTGCCAGCAGCCGGAGGACAGGAGGACCAGATACGCAGTATTTT. The encoded protein is CASSRRTGGPDTQYF. The gene calls are TRBV3-1 (or the pseudogene TRBV3-2) and TRBJ2-3; TRBD1 matches 7 bases. V dropped 4 bases and J dropped 4; count of bases not matched to a gene: 8. Germline V gene sequence: CDR1 LGHDT, CDR2 YNNKEL (reference sequence). CDR3 length equals 15 residues.

The gene calls are TRBV14 and TRBJ2-6; 9 bases map to TRBD1. CDR3 length equals 17 residues. CDR1 and CDR2 (germline): SGHDN, FVKESK. J lost 1 base, V lost 3 bases, and 4 bases had no gene match. The CDR3 reads CASSHLTGGSGANVLTF. The CDR3 DNA follows: TGTGCCAGCAGCCACCTGACAGGGGGTTCTGGGGCCAACGTCCTGACTTTC.

This chain links TRBV12-3 or TRBV12-4 with TRBJ2-7, with D maybe TRBD1 (6 bases). Trimming removed 5 bases from V and 2 bases from J, with 10 bases in between. The CDR3 runs 13 residues. CDR3 nucleotide sequence: TGTGCCAGCAGTACACAGGGCACCTACGAGCAGTACTTC. This gives the protein CASSTQGTYEQYF.

In DNA form, the CDR3 reads TGCGCCAGCAGCCATGGGGGATTCGCAGATACGCAGTATTTT. Its protein product is CASSHGGFADTQYF. The V call is TRBV4-1, the J call TRBJ2-3; D possibly matches TRBD1 or TRBD2 (5 bases each). The germline V and J ends were trimmed by 3 bases and 4 bases, with 11 bases remaining between them. Germline CDR1 MGHRA, CDR2 YSYEKL. The CDR3 is made up of 14 amino acids.

This clone was seen a handful of times. The chain has TRBV6-5 and TRBJ1-3; 8 bases agree with TRBD1. Germline CDR1 reads MNHEY; CDR2 reads SVGAGI. Germline trimming cut 5 bases from V and 5 bases from J; bases unmatched to any gene: 8. The CDR3 sequence is 15 residues long. This chain's CDR3 is CASSRAQGARNTIYF. In nucleotides, the CDR3 is TGTGCCAGCAGTCGAGCGCAGGGGGCTAGAAACACCATATATTTT.

V and J are TRBV6-4 and TRBJ1-2; TRBD1 matches at 7 bases. Germline-derived CDR1 and CDR2 are MRHNA and SNTAGT. The CDR3 has 13 residues. J was trimmed by 0 bases and V by 5 bases; bases with no gene match: 0. The CDR3 loop is CASSTGANYGYTF. CDR3 sequence (DNA): TGTGCCAGCAGTACAGGGGCTAACTATGGCTACACCTTC.

J is TRBJ1-1 and V is TRBV15, with D hard to call. The CDR3 has 13 amino acids. With 1 base removed from V and 5 bases from J, the gap between germline ends came to 8 bases. Per the germline V gene, CDR1 is LNHNV and CDR2 is YYDKDF (reference sequence). CDR3 in DNA: TGTGCCACCAGCAGAGGGGCGGGGACTGAAGCTTTCTTT. As protein: CATSRGAGTEAFF.

In its sample, this clone was seen once. The rearrangement links TRBV11-3 to TRBJ2-1; D unresolved. This CDR3 is 13 amino acids long. Germline V gives CDR1 SGHNT, CDR2 YENEEA. V was cut by 1 base and J by 10 bases, with 11 bases left in between. CDR3 coding DNA: TGTGCCAGCAGCTTAGGTCGCGGACGGGAGCAGTTCTTC. It encodes CASSLGRGREQFF.

V usage is TRBV18 and J usage is TRBJ1-1; D ambiguous. V lost 0 bases to trimming and J lost 1 base, with 9 bases between them. The CDR3 runs to 15 residues. CDR1 is KGHSH and CDR2 is LQKENI in the germline V gene. The DNA of the CDR3 is TGTGCCAGCTCACCACCGCTGTACAAGAACACTGAAGCTTTCTTT. It codes for CASSPPLYKNTEAFF.

This rearrangement joins TRBV27 to TRBJ1-5; 10 nucleotides line up with TRBD1. CDR3 length equals 14 residues. Looked up from germline, CDR1 is MNHEY and CDR2 is SMNVEV (reference sequence). The V segment lost 7 bases and the J segment 4 bases; nucleotides outside the gene matches: 4. The CDR3 protein is CASKPGQGNQPQHF. DNA for the CDR3: TGTGCCAGCAAACCGGGACAGGGGAATCAGCCCCAGCATTTT.

This clone was picked up one time. The rearrangement links TRBV7-2 to TRBJ1-1; D ambiguous. Germline CDR1 SGHTA, CDR2 FQGNSA. This CDR3 is built from 14 residues. V dropped 0 bases and J dropped 1 base, with 6 bases sitting between them. The CDR3 coding sequence is TGTGCCAGCAGCTTAGCGATCGAGAACACTGAAGCTTTCTTT. It encodes CASSLAIENTEAFF.

The V call is TRBV3-1 (or the pseudogene TRBV3-2), the J call TRBJ2-3; the match to TRBD2 covers 10 bases. The CDR3 sequence is 16 residues long. The J segment lost 4 bases and the V segment lost 3 bases, leaving 7 bases of the junction unmatched. Germline CDR1 is LGHDT and CDR2 is YNNKEL (reference sequence). The CDR3: CASSQPGLAMADTQYF. CDR3 nucleotides: TGTGCCAGCAGCCAGCCGGGACTAGCGATGGCAGATACGCAGTATTTT.

The chain employs TRBV6-4 and TRBJ1-6, with TRBD1 matching over 7 bases. Germline V gene lookup returns CDR1 MRHNA and CDR2 SNTAGT. CDR3 length equals 15 residues. The V and J ends lost 4 bases and 8 bases, in that order; junction bases with no gene match: 8. The CDR3: CASSVGRGKDSPLHF. As DNA, the CDR3 is TGTGCCAGCAGTGTCGGCAGGGGGAAGGATTCACCCCTCCACTTT.

This clone was detected only once. V is TRBV6-5 and J is TRBJ1-6; the match to TRBD1 covers 9 bases. Unmatched junction bases numbered 7, after V lost 0 bases and J lost 10 bases. This CDR3 region has 16 residues. The germline V gene encodes CDR1 MNHEY and CDR2 SVGAGI. CDR3 sequence (DNA): TGTGCCAGCAGTTACTCGAGACAGGGGGTTGGGTCACCCCTCCACTTT. It codes for CASSYSRQGVGSPLHF.

This chain links TRBV9 with TRBJ2-1, with D tentatively TRBD1 or TRBD2 (6 bases each). V dropped 7 bases and J dropped 7 bases, with 18 bases sitting between them. Germline CDR1 is SGDLS and CDR2 is YYNGEE. CDR3 length: 14 residues. The CDR3 protein is CASGTGASVNEQFF. CDR3 sequence (DNA): TGTGCCAGCGGCACGGGGGCCTCGGTGAATGAGCAGTTCTTC.

V gene TRBV2 combines with J gene TRBJ1-5; 8 bases agree with TRBD1. In germline, CDR1 is SNHLY, CDR2 FYNNEI. V was clipped by 5 bases and J by 1 base; unmatched bases: 7. This CDR3 has 16 residues. The CDR3 DNA follows: TGTGCCAGCAGTTTCCAGACAGGGGTAAGCAATCAGCCCCAGCATTTT. Translating it yields CASSFQTGVSNQPQHF.

The CDR3: CASSEAQNYGYTF. The CDR3 nucleotides are TGTGCCAGCAGTGAAGCACAAAACTATGGCTACACCTTC. The chain links TRBV2 to TRBJ1-2; unclear D gene. Trimming left V 0 bases short and J 2 bases short, with 4 bases between. There are 13 residues in the CDR3. Germline CDR1 and CDR2: SNHLY and FYNNEI. Full variable domain (outside the CDR3, taken from reference TRBV2 and TRBJ1-2): EPEVTQTPSHQVTQMGQEVILRCVPISNHLYFYWYRQILGQKVEFLVSFYNNEISEKSEIFDDQFSVERPDGSNFTLKIRSTKLEDSAMYFCASSEAQNYGYTFGSGTRLTVV.

The CDR3 region is CASSPPKGPGYTF. The CDR3 region has the DNA TGTGCCAGCTCACCACCGAAGGGGCCCGGCTACACCTTC. The chain uses TRBV18 and TRBJ1-2, with D tentatively TRBD1 (5 bases). Deletions cut 0 bases from V and 8 bases from J, with 10 bases between. Germline loops: CDR1 KGHSH, CDR2 LQKENI. There are 13 residues in the CDR3.

The chain uses TRBV5-3 and TRBJ2-5, with a possible D match to TRBD1 (5 bases). TRBV5-3 is filed as an ORF, its function uncertain. V was trimmed by 6 bases and J by 3 bases, leaving 21 bases between them. The CDR3 sequence is 16 residues long. The CDR3 loop is CARIGSPREDKETQYF. The CDR3 region has the DNA TGTGCCAGAATCGGATCTCCTAGAGAGGACAAAGAGACCCAGTACTTC.

The chain combines TRBV4-1 with TRBJ1-1; tentative D call: TRBD1 (6 bases). V was clipped by 0 bases and J by 5 bases, with 16 bases between them. The CDR3 totals 16 residues. CDR1 and CDR2 from the germline V gene are MGHRA and YSYEKL. The CDR3 bases are TGCGCCAGCAGCCAAGATATGCGGGGGCGCCGGACTGAAGCTTTCTTT. It translates to CASSQDMRGRRTEAFF.

This clone was counted once. J is TRBJ1-2 and V is TRBV28, with a tentative D call TRBD1 (6 bases). The length of the CDR3 is 14 residues. The V end lost 5 bases, the J end lost 6 bases, and 16 bases lay between the germline ends. Germline V CDR1 and CDR2: MDHEN, SYDVKM. In DNA, the CDR3 is TGTGCCAGCAGTCTAAATAGACAGGTAGATGGCTACACCTTC. Protein product: CASSLNRQVDGYTF.

The chain uses TRBV7-9 and TRBJ1-2; no clear D gene. The germline gives CDR1 SEHNR, CDR2 FQNEAQ (reference sequence). This CDR3 region has 12 residues. The V end lost 4 bases, the J end lost 2 bases, and 5 bases lay between the germline ends. The CDR3 DNA follows: TGTGCCAGCAGCTACGAAAACTATGGCTACACCTTC. Protein sequence: CASSYENYGYTF.